This passage covers 18 T cell receptor beta chains from one sample sequenced in a study of response to subunit inactivated influenza vaccine. MiXCR, run by TCRdb on the RT-PCR reads, gives a single entry per CDR3 protein. The sample holds about 650,000 distinct CDR3 sequences, about 15% seen once. The source material was PBMCs from blood, sampled 11 to 12 days after vaccination. Receptor source: a man aged 50 to 59 who received an inactivated influenza vaccine.

This clonotype was seen a few times. The gene calls are TRBV10-3 and TRBJ2-7; D uncertain. Trimming stripped 11 bases from V and 2 bases from J, with 13 bases between. Germline-derived CDR1 and CDR2 are ENHRY and SYGVKD. This CDR3 has 12 amino acids. The CDR3 region has the DNA TGTGCCTCCCAAGATGGGACCTACGAGCAGTACTTC. This codes for CASQDGTYEQYF.

This clonotype was seen repeatedly, ten times or more. The J gene is TRBJ2-7, the V gene TRBV5-1, with a possible D match to TRBD1 (6 bases). The length of the CDR3 is 14 residues. With 0 bases removed from V and 2 bases from J, the gap between germline ends came to 9 bases. Germline assignment: CDR1 SGHRS and CDR2 YFSETQ. CDR3 sequence: CASSLGRTAYEQYF. The CDR3 DNA reads as TGCGCCAGCAGCTTGGGCCGGACAGCCTACGAGCAGTACTTC.

This clonotype was found a few times. This chain connects TRBV28 to TRBJ2-7; D is unclear. The CDR3 runs 11 residues. The V end lost 7 bases, the J end lost 5 bases, and 9 bases lay between the germline ends. Germline V gene data show CDR1 as MDHEN and CDR2 as SYDVKM. CDR3 sequence: CASTRYHEQYF. The CDR3 nucleotides are TGTGCCAGCACTAGGTACCACGAGCAGTACTTC.

This clonotype was recorded many times. The rearrangement joins TRBV5-1 to TRBJ2-5, with TRBD1 identical over 8 bases. CDR1 is SGHRS, CDR2 YFSETQ, per germline. V lost 3 bases and J lost 4; bases outside the gene matches: 8. This CDR3 comprises 15 residues. In nucleotides, the CDR3 is TGCGCCAGCAGCTCCCGGACAGGGAGGAGAGAGACCCAGTACTTC. It translates to CASSSRTGRRETQYF.

The chain has TRBV28 and TRBJ1-2; perhaps TRBD1 as D (5 bases). Trimming cost V 6 bases and J 7 bases, with 18 bases left between them. The CDR3 spans 14 residues. Germline-derived CDR1 and CDR2 are MDHEN and SYDVKM. CDR3 sequence reads: CASSPPAGYIGYTF. The DNA of the CDR3 is TGTGCCAGCAGCCCCCCGGCAGGGTACATTGGCTACACCTTC.

The rearrangement uses TRBV29-1 and TRBJ2-3, with D tentatively TRBD1 (6 bases). The CDR3 is 13 amino acids. CDR1 is SQVTM and CDR2 is ANQGSEA in the germline V gene. V gave up 4 bases and J gave up 5 bases, with 13 bases separating them. The CDR3 spells CSVVSGTRDTQYF. The CDR3 DNA reads as TGCAGCGTTGTGTCAGGGACAAGAGATACGCAGTATTTT.

This chain joins TRBV28 and TRBJ2-1, with D possibly TRBD2 on 5 matching bases. The germline V gene has CDR1 MDHEN and CDR2 SYDVKM. The germline V and J ends were trimmed by 6 bases and 10 bases, with 19 bases remaining between them. The CDR3 spans 14 residues. DNA for the CDR3: TGTGCCAGCAGAGCCTCCGGGAACCGTTGGGAGCAGTTCTTC. It encodes CASRASGNRWEQFF.

The V call is TRBV4-3, the J call TRBJ2-1; D gene unclear. This CDR3 is built from 14 residues. V lost 1 base, J lost 7 bases, and 11 bases lay in between. Germline CDR1 and CDR2: LGHNA and YSLEER. CDR3 DNA sequence: TGCGCCAGCAGCCAAGGTCTCCCCCCAAATGAGCAGTTCTTC. It translates to CASSQGLPPNEQFF.

The chain combines TRBV5-5 with TRBJ2-2; D perhaps matches TRBD1 (6 bases). CDR3 length equals 14 residues. Germline V gene lookup returns CDR1 SGHKS and CDR2 YYEKEE (reference sequence). V was clipped by 4 bases and J by 7 bases, with 14 bases between them. DNA for the CDR3: TGTGCCAGCAGCGCCAGCAGGGGATACGGGGAGCTGTTTTTT. This encodes CASSASRGYGELFF.

The gene calls are TRBV14 and TRBJ2-7, with 7 bases aligning to TRBD1. The V segment lost 3 bases and the J segment 0 bases; nucleotides outside the gene matches: 2. CDR3 length: 14 residues. Per germline, CDR1 SGHDN and CDR2 FVKESK. The chain's CDR3 is CASSHWDSSYEQYF. CDR3 in DNA: TGTGCCAGCAGCCACTGGGACAGCTCCTACGAGCAGTACTTC.

The chain has TRBV19 and TRBJ2-1; D is unclear. Between the trimmed V and J ends, which lost 4 bases and 4 bases, there was a span of 17 bases. CDR3 length equals 16 residues. Germline loops: CDR1 LNHDA, CDR2 SQIVND (reference sequence). Here the CDR3 DNA reads TGTGCCAGTAGTACTAGGCCCTCTTTGGGTTACAATGAGCAGTTCTTC. It translates to CASSTRPSLGYNEQFF.

The chain is built from TRBV2 and TRBJ1-2; no reliable D call. Trimming took 0 bases from V and 8 from J, leaving 16 bases between them. Germline lookup yields CDR1 SNHLY and CDR2 FYNNEI. This CDR3 contains 15 residues. CDR3 protein: CASSEAWATRRGYTF. The DNA for the CDR3 is TGTGCCAGCAGTGAAGCGTGGGCGACACGGAGGGGCTACACCTTC. The complete variable domain, with remaining parts taken from reference TRBV2 and TRBJ1-2, reads EPEVTQTPSHQVTQMGQEVILRCVPISNHLYFYWYRQILGQKVEFLVSFYNNEISEKSEIFDDQFSVERPDGSNFTLKIRSTKLEDSAMYFCASSEAWATRRGYTFGSGTRLTVV.

J is TRBJ2-2 and V is TRBV7-2, with D unresolved. Trimming cost V 4 bases and J 1 base, with 7 bases left between them. The CDR3 consists of 14 residues. Germline-derived CDR1 and CDR2 are SGHTA and FQGNSA. In nucleotides, the CDR3 is TGTGCCAGCAGCTACATTCGGAACACCGGGGAGCTGTTTTTT. This encodes CASSYIRNTGELFF.

This chain connects TRBV20-1 to TRBJ2-7; no definite D call. The CDR3 extends over 13 amino acids. The germline gives CDR1 DFQATT, CDR2 SNEGSKA (reference sequence). The V end lost 1 base, the J end lost 2 bases, and 9 bases lay between the germline ends. The CDR3 spells CSARAGRTYEQYF. DNA for the CDR3: TGCAGTGCTAGAGCCGGGCGTACCTACGAGCAGTACTTC.

The chain combines TRBV12-3 or TRBV12-4 with TRBJ1-4; weak D call: TRBD1 (5 bases). V shed 2 bases and J shed 3 bases, with 10 bases lying between them. This CDR3 is built from 15 residues. This CDR3 reads CASSLRGSANEKLFF. The CDR3 region has the DNA TGTGCCAGCAGTTTACGGGGGTCGGCTAATGAAAAACTGTTTTTT.

J is TRBJ2-2 and V is TRBV7-9; 7 nucleotides line up with TRBD1. The CDR3 is made up of 16 amino acids. In germline, CDR1 is SEHNR, CDR2 FQNEAQ (reference sequence). J was trimmed by 1 base and V by 7 bases; bases with no gene match: 9. This CDR3 is CASIALDRENTGELFF. As DNA, the CDR3 is TGTGCCAGCATCGCCCTCGACAGGGAGAACACCGGGGAGCTGTTTTTT.

This clonotype was counted only a few times. V is TRBV20-1 and J is TRBJ2-7; TRBD2 matches at 7 bases. Trimming at V came to 6 bases and at J to 3 bases, leaving 5 bases not matched to a gene. The CDR3 contains 12 residues. Germline values: CDR1 DFQATT, CDR2 SNEGSKA (reference sequence). CDR3 DNA: TGCAGTGCCCCGGGAGGAAGCTACGAGCAGTACTTC. Protein product: CSAPGGSYEQYF.

In this sample, this clonotype turned up a few times. The chain recombines TRBV10-3 with TRBJ1-3, with unresolved D. The CDR3 runs 11 residues. Germline loops: CDR1 ENHRY, CDR2 SYGVKD. Trimming removed 9 bases at V and 3 bases at J, with 6 bases between. The CDR3 reads CAITNGNTIYF. The CDR3 DNA sequence: TGTGCCATTACAAATGGAAACACCATATATTTT.